This T cell receptor (beta chain) was captured by sequencing in a study of blood T cell repertoires in COVID-19. The CDR3 is 16 amino acids. Germline CDR1 and CDR2: MNHEY and SMNVEV (reference sequence). V dropped 1 base and J dropped 4 bases, with 14 bases sitting between them. This table comes from immunoSEQ multiplex PCR, and its TCRdb copy is limited to in-frame clones, with some not included. The data contain 130,000 to 150,000 clones, 80% to 85% of them seen just once; the ten biggest clones take up 5.8%. The source is a woman aged 50 to 60 who had been exposed to COVID-19. The sequenced sample was PBMCs or T cells enriched from blood (not recorded which). V is TRBV27 and J is TRBJ2-1; D is possibly TRBD2 (6 bases). The DNA of the CDR3 is TGTGCCAGCAGTTTATTGGGCTTTGGGGGGTACAATGAGCAGTTCTTC. Residues: CASSLLGFGGYNEQFF.